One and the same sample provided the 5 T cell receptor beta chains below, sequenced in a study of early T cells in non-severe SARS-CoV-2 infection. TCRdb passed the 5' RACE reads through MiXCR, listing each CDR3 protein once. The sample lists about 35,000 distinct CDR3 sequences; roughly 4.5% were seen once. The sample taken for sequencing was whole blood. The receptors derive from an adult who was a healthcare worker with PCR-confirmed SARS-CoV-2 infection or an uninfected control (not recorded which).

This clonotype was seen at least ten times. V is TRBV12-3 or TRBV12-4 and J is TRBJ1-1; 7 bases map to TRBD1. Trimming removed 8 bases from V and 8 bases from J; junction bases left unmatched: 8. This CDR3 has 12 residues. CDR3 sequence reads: CASLRGGGEAFF. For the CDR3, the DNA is TGTGCCAGCCTACGGGGAGGGGGCGAAGCTTTCTTT.

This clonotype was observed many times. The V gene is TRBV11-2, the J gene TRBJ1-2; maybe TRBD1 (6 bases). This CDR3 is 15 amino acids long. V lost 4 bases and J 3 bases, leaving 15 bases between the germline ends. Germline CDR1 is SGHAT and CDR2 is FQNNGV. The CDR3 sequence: CASSSGTRSYYGYTF. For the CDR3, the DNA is TGTGCCAGCAGCTCCGGGACACGCTCCTACTATGGCTACACCTTC.

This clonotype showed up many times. CDR3 in DNA: TGTGCCAGCAGCTTAGTTTGGTCTTCACCCCTCCACTTT. Protein: CASSLVWSSPLHF. J is TRBJ1-6 and V is TRBV7-2; D not resolved. The CDR3 covers 13 residues. Germline V gene sequence: CDR1 SGHTA, CDR2 FQGNSA. Trimming removed 1 base at V and 9 bases at J, with 7 bases between.

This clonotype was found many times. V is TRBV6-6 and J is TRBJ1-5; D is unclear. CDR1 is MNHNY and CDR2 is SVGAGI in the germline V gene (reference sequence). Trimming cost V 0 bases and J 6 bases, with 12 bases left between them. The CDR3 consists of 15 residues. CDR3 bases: TGTGCCAGCAGTTACTCGGGCCACTCTTTTCAGCCCCAGCATTTT. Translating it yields CASSYSGHSFQPQHF.

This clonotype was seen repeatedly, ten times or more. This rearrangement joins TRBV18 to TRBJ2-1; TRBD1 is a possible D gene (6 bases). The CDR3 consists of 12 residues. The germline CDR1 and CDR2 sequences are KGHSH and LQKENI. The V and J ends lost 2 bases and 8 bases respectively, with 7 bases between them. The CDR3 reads CASSPGGDEQFF. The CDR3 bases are TGTGCCAGCTCACCAGGGGGCGATGAGCAGTTCTTC. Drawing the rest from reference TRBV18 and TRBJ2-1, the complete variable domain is NAGVMQNPRHLVRRRGQEARLRCSPMKGHSHVYWYRQLPEEGLKFMVYLQKENIIDESGMPKERFSAEFPKEGPSILRIQQVVRGDSAAYFCASSPGGDEQFFGPGTRLTVL.